Listed here are 26 T cell receptor beta chains from one sample, sequenced in a study of cytomegalovirus exposure and HLA in healthy donors. Both 60 Vbeta primers and 13 Jbeta primers went into the PCR. Using immunoSEQ multiplex PCR, the repertoire was profiled, and TCRdb retains in-frame clones only, with some absent. The table lists around 52,000 clones. Sequencing used PBMCs. These receptors were obtained from a man aged 35 to 55 in good health and CMV-seropositive.

The rearrangement links TRBV11-2 to TRBJ2-3; 8 nucleotides match TRBD2. The CDR3 has 16 amino acids. V was clipped by 5 bases and J by 2 bases; unmatched bases: 9. CDR1 is SGHAT, CDR2 FQNNGV, per germline. Written as DNA, the CDR3 is TGTGCCAGCAGCGACTTAGCGGGAACTTACACAGATACGCAGTATTTT. Its protein is CASSDLAGTYTDTQYF. The complete variable domain, with remaining parts taken from reference TRBV11-2 and TRBJ2-3, reads EAGVAQSPRYKIIEKRQSVAFWCNPISGHATLYWYQQILGQGPKLLIQFQNNGVVDDSQLPKDRFSAERLKGVDSTLKIQPAKLEDSAVYLCASSDLAGTYTDTQYFGPGTRLTVL.

The chain couples TRBV7-2 to TRBJ2-7; TRBD2 aligns across 16 bases. The J segment lost 2 bases and the V segment lost 5 bases, leaving 9 bases of the junction unmatched. This CDR3 has 18 residues. Germline assignment: CDR1 SGHTA and CDR2 FQGNSA. CDR3: CASSNRTGTSGGAYEQYF. The CDR3 coding sequence is TGTGCCAGCAGCAACAGGACCGGGACTAGCGGGGGGGCCTACGAGCAGTACTTC. Full variable domain (outside the CDR3, taken from reference TRBV7-2 and TRBJ2-7): GAGVSQSPSNKVTEKGKDVELRCDPISGHTALYWYRQSLGQGLEFLIYFQGNSAPDKSGLPSDRFSAERTGGSVSTLTIQRTQQEDSAVYLCASSNRTGTSGGAYEQYFGPGTRLTVT.

J is TRBJ1-3 and V is TRBV27; TRBD1 is a possible D gene (5 bases). Trimming cost V 8 bases and J 4 bases, with 24 bases left between them. This CDR3 has 17 residues. Looked up from germline, CDR1 is MNHEY and CDR2 is SMNVEV (reference sequence). The CDR3 loop reads CASGSRGTVSRGNTIYF. In nucleotides, the CDR3 is TGTGCCAGCGGGTCCCGGGGGACGGTGAGTAGGGGAAACACCATATATTTT.

V and J are TRBV7-9 and TRBJ1-4; TRBD1 matches at 10 bases. V dropped 5 bases and J dropped 6; count of bases not matched to a gene: 9. Germline V CDR1 and CDR2: SEHNR, FQNEAQ (reference sequence). The CDR3 is 16 amino acids. CDR3 loop: CASSLTSGTGDEKLFF. DNA for the CDR3: TGTGCCAGCAGCCTGACTTCCGGGACAGGGGATGAAAAACTGTTTTTT.

The chain joins TRBV6-1 to TRBJ2-7, with D possibly matching TRBD2 (6 bases). Germline V lookup: CDR1 MNHNS, CDR2 SASEGT. V lost 3 bases and J lost 2, with 14 bases in between. The CDR3 loop spans 15 amino acids. In DNA, the CDR3 is TGTGCCAGCAGTGAGGGCGGGGACGGGGCCTACGAGCAGTACTTC. Residues: CASSEGGDGAYEQYF.

V gene TRBV25-1 combines with J gene TRBJ1-2; 8 bases fit TRBD1. CDR3 length: 15 amino acids. Germline V CDR1 and CDR2: MGHDK, SYGVNS. Unmatched junction bases numbered 3, after V lost 3 bases and J lost 0 bases. CDR3 amino acids: CASSEGQDPNYGYTF. The CDR3 DNA follows: TGTGCCAGCAGTGAGGGACAGGATCCTAACTATGGCTACACCTTC.

The J gene is TRBJ1-5, the V gene TRBV5-6, with 7 bases fitting TRBD1. The V gene's germline CDR1 is SGHDT and CDR2 YYEEEE. V lost 4 bases, J lost 5 bases, and 15 bases stayed unmatched. The length of the CDR3 is 17 residues. CDR3 DNA: TGTGCCAGCAGCCGAGCGTCAGGGGGGTTGGTGTATCAGCCCCAGCATTTT. Protein: CASSRASGGLVYQPQHF.

This rearrangement joins TRBV7-2 to TRBJ2-7, with 7 bases fitting TRBD2. There are 16 residues in the CDR3. In germline, CDR1 is SGHTA, CDR2 FQGNSA. Trimming removed 1 base from V and 4 bases from J; junction bases left unmatched: 10. The CDR3 reads CASSLEVGGPFYEQYF. The CDR3 bases are TGTGCCAGCAGCTTAGAGGTGGGAGGGCCGTTTTACGAGCAGTACTTC.

This chain links TRBV27 with TRBJ2-1; 8 bases are a match to TRBD1. The CDR3 runs 14 residues. V lost 4 bases and J lost 3; bases outside the gene matches: 2. The germline gives CDR1 MNHEY, CDR2 SMNVEV (reference sequence). CDR3 in amino acids: CASSSGGSYNEQFF. The CDR3 bases are TGTGCCAGCAGTTCAGGGGGCAGCTACAATGAGCAGTTCTTC.

The CDR3, as DNA: TGTGCCAGCAGCTTAAATCCTACCTCTGGAAACACCATATATTTT. Its protein product is CASSLNPTSGNTIYF. This chain links TRBV7-6 with TRBJ1-3; D unclear. Trimming took off 2 bases at V and 0 bases at J, with 8 bases between the two ends. The CDR3 is 15 amino acids. Germline CDR1 and CDR2: SGHVS and FNYEAQ.

The chain couples TRBV6-4 to TRBJ2-2; D is unclear. Germline loops: CDR1 MRHNA, CDR2 SNTAGT. This CDR3 comprises 14 residues. V dropped 2 bases and J dropped 1 base, with 5 bases sitting between them. CDR3 in DNA: TGTGCCAGCAGTGACCTCTGGAACACCGGGGAGCTGTTTTTT. It translates to CASSDLWNTGELFF.

The rearrangement uses TRBV7-8 and TRBJ2-1; D is unclear. The CDR3 spans 12 residues. V was cut by 2 bases and J by 9 bases, with 8 bases left in between. Germline lookup yields CDR1 SGHVS and CDR2 FQNEAQ. CDR3 coding DNA: TGTGCCAGCAGCTTAATGGAGATTGAGCAGTTCTTC. It yields the protein CASSLMEIEQFF.

The rearrangement joins TRBV5-1 to TRBJ2-5; 8 nucleotides match TRBD1. The DNA end lines up better with TRBJ2-7; the J call may be wrong. Looked up from germline, CDR1 is SGHRS and CDR2 is YFSETQ. This CDR3 is built from 15 residues. The CDR3 spells CASSLLPTGEGEQYF. DNA of the CDR3: TGCGCCAGCAGCCTGCTCCCGACAGGGGAAGGCGAGCAGTACTTC.

This chain joins TRBV27 and TRBJ1-1, with 7 bases matching TRBD1. V trimming: 5 bases; J trimming: 5 bases; junction bases outside the gene matches: 11. The germline V gene encodes CDR1 MNHEY and CDR2 SMNVEV (reference sequence). There are 15 residues in the CDR3. The CDR3 nucleotides are TGTGCCAGCAGTCCTAGGACAGGTCTAGGGACTGAAGCTTTCTTT. It is translated as CASSPRTGLGTEAFF.

V and J are TRBV19 and TRBJ2-2; 8 nucleotides match TRBD2. The CDR3 totals 16 residues. Germline V CDR1 and CDR2: LNHDA, SQIVND (reference sequence). The trim removed 0 bases at V and 4 bases at J, leaving 4 bases unmatched. The CDR3, as DNA: TGTGCCAGTAGTATAGATTCGGGAGGGGCCACCGGGGAGCTGTTTTTT. It is translated as CASSIDSGGATGELFF. The complete variable domain, with remaining parts taken from reference TRBV19 and TRBJ2-2, reads DGGITQSPKYLFRKEGQNVTLSCEQNLNHDAMYWYRQDPGQGLRLIYYSQIVNDFQKGDIAEGYSVSREKKESFPLTVTSAQKNPTAFYLCASSIDSGGATGELFFGEGSRLTVL.

The V call is TRBV30, the J call TRBJ1-4, with D possibly matching TRBD1 (6 bases). The CDR3 runs 14 residues. CDR1 and CDR2 (germline): GTSNPN, SVGIG (reference sequence). The V end was cut by 1 base, the J end by 3 bases, with 9 bases between. CDR3 in amino acids: CAWSEGGPNEKLFF. The CDR3 nucleotides read TGTGCCTGGAGTGAGGGGGGGCCTAATGAAAAACTGTTTTTT.

V usage is TRBV19 and J usage is TRBJ1-6; D call uncertain. The length of the CDR3 is 15 residues. Germline CDR1 reads LNHDA; CDR2 reads SQIVND (reference sequence). Trimming pared 6 bases from V and 9 bases from J, leaving 18 bases between. CDR3: CASSHGIPLSSPLHF. CDR3 sequence (DNA): TGTGCCAGTAGCCACGGGATCCCACTCAGTTCACCCCTCCACTTT.

The chain is built from TRBV7-6 and TRBJ2-5, with a weak D call TRBD1 (6 bases). This CDR3 has 17 amino acids. Germline V gives CDR1 SGHVS, CDR2 FNYEAQ. The V gene lost 1 base and the J gene lost 4 bases, with 19 bases spanning the gap. CDR3 sequence (DNA): TGTGCCAGCAGCTTAGACAAGTATCAGGGGTTAGGAGAGACCCAGTACTTC. It is translated as CASSLDKYQGLGETQYF.

The chain employs TRBV10-3 and TRBJ2-7, with 7 nucleotides matching TRBD2. The germline gives CDR1 ENHRY, CDR2 SYGVKD. The V gene end was trimmed by 6 bases and the J gene end by 0 bases; junction bases not matched to a gene: 11. This CDR3 spans 16 amino acids. CDR3 protein: CAISPGRGLSSYEQYF. The CDR3 coding sequence is TGTGCCATCAGCCCAGGGAGGGGACTGAGCTCCTACGAGCAGTACTTC.

V usage is TRBV6-5 and J usage is TRBJ2-1; 7 nucleotides align to TRBD1. The CDR3 loop spans 16 amino acids. Losses at the gene ends were 4 bases for V and 5 bases for J; bases not matched to a gene: 11. Per the germline V gene, CDR1 is MNHEY and CDR2 is SVGAGI. CDR3 sequence: CASSSLDRDSNNEQFF. CDR3 DNA sequence: TGTGCCAGCAGTTCCTTGGATCGGGACAGTAACAATGAGCAGTTCTTC.

The chain carries TRBV11-2 and TRBJ2-7, with D tentatively TRBD1 (5 bases). The CDR3 consists of 15 residues. Germline loops: CDR1 SGHAT, CDR2 FQNNGV. Trimming removed 5 bases from V and 2 bases from J, with 16 bases in between. The CDR3 here is CASSQSAGIPYEQYF. The CDR3, as DNA: TGTGCCAGCAGCCAGTCGGCAGGGATCCCCTACGAGCAGTACTTC.

CDR3 loop: CASSSRSGPSYNEQFF. The CDR3 bases are TGTGCCAGCAGCTCGAGAAGCGGCCCTTCCTACAATGAGCAGTTCTTC. The V and J genes are TRBV7-3 and TRBJ2-1; D possibly corresponds to TRBD2 (5 bases). Germline CDR1 SGHTA, CDR2 FQGTGA. V shed 4 bases and J shed 1 base, with 14 bases lying between them. The CDR3 covers 16 residues.

The chain has TRBV27 and TRBJ1-6; D is uncertain. The CDR3 length is 15 residues. The V end lost 3 bases, the J end lost 11 bases, and 17 bases lay between the germline ends. Germline V gene sequence: CDR1 MNHEY, CDR2 SMNVEV (reference sequence). CDR3 DNA sequence: TGTGCCAGCAGTTTCCGGGATCCCAGCGAGACACCCCTCCACTTT. Protein product: CASSFRDPSETPLHF.

The chain uses TRBV6-5 and TRBJ2-7; TRBD1 is a possible D gene (5 bases). Germline CDR1 MNHEY, CDR2 SVGAGI. V was shortened by 5 bases and J by 0 bases, with 8 bases between the two germline ends. The CDR3 is made up of 13 amino acids. The CDR3: CASSGAHSYEQYF. CDR3 nucleotide sequence: TGTGCCAGCAGTGGGGCGCACTCCTACGAGCAGTACTTC.

The gene calls are TRBV5-8 and TRBJ2-3; no firm D call. The germline CDR1 and CDR2 sequences are SGHTS and YDEGEE. CDR3 length: 13 residues. V lost 1 base, J lost 4 bases, and 7 bases lay in between. CDR3 DNA sequence: TGTGCCAGCAGCTTGCGATCGGCAGATACGCAGTATTTT. Translated, it gives CASSLRSADTQYF.

The chain joins TRBV18 to TRBJ1-5, with TRBD1 identical over 8 bases. Trimming cost V 3 bases and J 8 bases; bases outside gene matches: 6. This CDR3 region has 14 residues. Germline V lookup: CDR1 KGHSH, CDR2 LQKENI. This CDR3 is CASSPGTGGEPQHF. CDR3 in DNA: TGTGCCAGCTCACCGGGGACAGGTGGGGAGCCCCAGCATTTT. Using reference TRBV18 and TRBJ1-5 for the parts outside the CDR3, the full variable domain is NAGVMQNPRHLVRRRGQEARLRCSPMKGHSHVYWYRQLPEEGLKFMVYLQKENIIDESGMPKERFSAEFPKEGPSILRIQQVVRGDSAAYFCASSPGTGGEPQHFGDGTRLSIL.